This is a list of T cell receptor beta chains from one sample in a study of T-cell reconstitution after alpha-beta-depleted transplantation in children. TCRdb itself ran the PCR reads through MiXCR, one entry per CDR3 protein. Counted here are a few hundred thousand distinct CDR3 sequences, 11% occurring once; the ten biggest clones make up 23%. The sample was peripheral blood, taken 180 days after TCRalphabeta/CD19-depleted stem cell transplant. These receptors all come from a male patient aged 2-10 years who had a stem cell transplant for chronic granulomatous disease, so the T cells may come from the graft donor. Each CDR3 is given with its conserved first and last residue. The order of the fields is CDR3 protein, CDR3 DNA, V gene, D gene, clone size, J gene. A D gene is named only where the DNA matches it firmly. Clone size, where shown, is once, few, many, or a class for clones that have expanded.

CASSAQPGGEQYF	TGTGCCAGCAGTGCCCAGCCAGGGGGCGAGCAGTACTTC	TRBV6-1	TRBD1	many	TRBJ2-7
CASSQGLAGGLAKNIQYF	TGTGCCAGCAGCCAAGGCCTAGCGGGAGGACTAGCCAAAAACATTCAGTACTTC	TRBV4-2	TRBD2	many	TRBJ2-4
CASSLTAGPNFFEQYF	TGTGCCAGCAGTTTAACGGCAGGGCCCAACTTTTTCGAGCAGTACTTC	TRBV28	.	many	TRBJ2-7
CASSLSSGGTDTDTQYF	TGCGCCAGCAGCCTCTCTAGCGGGGGGACCGACACAGATACGCAGTATTTT	TRBV5-1	TRBD2	many	TRBJ2-3
CASSLRYQGNTEAFF	TGTGCCAGCAGCTTGCGATATCAGGGGAACACTGAAGCTTTCTTT	TRBV5-5	.	many	TRBJ1-1
CASSLARGGQETQYF	TGTGCCAGCAGTTTAGCCCGGGGGGGGCAAGAGACCCAGTACTTC	TRBV27	TRBD2	many	TRBJ2-5
CSAASPLGAETQYF	TGCAGTGCTGCAAGCCCTCTTGGCGCCGAGACCCAGTACTTC	TRBV20-1	.	many	TRBJ2-5
CSAPSTTSGRRSYEQYF	TGCAGTGCACCCTCTACGACAAGCGGGAGAAGGTCCTACGAGCAGTACTTC	TRBV20-1	TRBD2	many	TRBJ2-7
CSTSASSGSSYNEQFF	TGCAGTACTAGCGCATCTAGCGGGAGCTCCTACAATGAGCAGTTCTTC	TRBV20-1	TRBD2	once	TRBJ2-1
CASNQRDSYSPLHF	TGTGCCAGCAACCAAAGGGACAGTTATTCACCCCTCCACTTT	TRBV28	TRBD1	many	TRBJ1-6
CASSLDITQPQHF	TGTGCCAGCAGCCTTGACATCACTCAGCCCCAGCATTTT	TRBV4-2	.	few	TRBJ1-5
CSASDGGDSNQPQHF	TGCAGTGCTAGTGACGGGGGGGATAGCAATCAGCCCCAGCATTTT	TRBV20-1	.	many	TRBJ1-5
CASRVLAGGPYEQYF	TGCGCCAGCAGAGTACTAGCGGGAGGCCCTTACGAGCAGTACTTC	TRBV10-2	TRBD2	many	TRBJ2-7
CSVARTGSYEQYF	TGCAGCGTTGCCCGGACAGGGTCCTACGAGCAGTACTTC	TRBV29-1	TRBD1	many	TRBJ2-7
CASSKTGGDQPQHF	TGTGCCAGCAGTAAGACAGGGGGGGATCAGCCCCAGCATTTT	TRBV28	TRBD1	many	TRBJ1-5
CASSFKGNTIYF	TGTGCCAGCAGTTTCAAAGGAAACACCATATATTTT	TRBV28	.	many	TRBJ1-3
CSAGAGGGYTF	TGCAGTGCGGGAGCGGGTGGAGGCTACACCTTC	TRBV20-1	.	many	TRBJ1-2
CASSLGLYPGQGAEETQYF	TGCGCCAGCAGCTTGGGCCTTTACCCGGGACAGGGGGCCGAAGAGACCCAGTACTTC	TRBV5-1	TRBD1	many	TRBJ2-5
CASATQPGVMNEQYF	TGCGCCAGCGCCACCCAACCGGGAGTAATGAACGAGCAGTACTTC	TRBV5-1	.	many	TRBJ2-7
CASSQDLTWGRANTDTQYF	TGTGCCAGCAGCCAAGATCTAACGTGGGGCAGGGCCAACACAGATACGCAGTATTTT	TRBV14	.	.	TRBJ2-3
CATFEYGYTF	TGTGCCACCTTCGAGTATGGCTACACCTTC	TRBV10-3	.	many	TRBJ1-2
CSARSPPRSYNEQFF	TGCAGTGCTAGATCTCCCCCGAGATCTTACAATGAGCAGTTCTTC	TRBV20-1	.	many	TRBJ2-1